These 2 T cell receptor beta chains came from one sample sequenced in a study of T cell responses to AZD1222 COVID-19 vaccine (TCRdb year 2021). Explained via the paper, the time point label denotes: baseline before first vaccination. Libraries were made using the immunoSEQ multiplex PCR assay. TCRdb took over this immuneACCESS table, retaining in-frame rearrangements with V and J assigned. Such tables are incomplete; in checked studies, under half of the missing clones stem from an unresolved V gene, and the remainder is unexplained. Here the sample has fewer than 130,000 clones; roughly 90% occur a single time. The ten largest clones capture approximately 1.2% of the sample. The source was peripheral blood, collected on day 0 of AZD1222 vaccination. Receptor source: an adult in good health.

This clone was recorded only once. CDR3 in amino acids: CASSPLRGGAGELFF. CDR3 in DNA: TGTGCCAGCAGCCCCCTCAGGGGGGGGGCCGGGGAGCTGTTTTTT. The chain is built from TRBV11-3 and TRBJ2-2, with D tentatively TRBD1 or TRBD2 (7 bases each). Between the trimmed V and J ends, which lost 5 bases and 6 bases, there was a span of 16 bases. Germline assignment: CDR1 SGHNT and CDR2 YENEEA. This CDR3 is 15 amino acids long. The full variable domain, rest sourced from reference TRBV11-3 and TRBJ2-2, is EAGVVQSPRYKIIEKKQPVAFWCNPISGHNTLYWYLQNLGQGPELLIRYENEEAVDDSQLPKDRFSAERLKGVDSTLKIQPAELGDSAVYLCASSPLRGGAGELFFGEGSRLTVL.

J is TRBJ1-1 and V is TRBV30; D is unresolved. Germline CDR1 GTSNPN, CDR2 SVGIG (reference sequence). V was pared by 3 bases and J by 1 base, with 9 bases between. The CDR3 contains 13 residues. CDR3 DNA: TGTGCCTGGAGAAGCGGAGGGAACACTGAAGCTTTCTTT. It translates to CAWRSGGNTEAFF.